This TCR beta chain was sequenced during a study of identical twins. TCRdb re-analysed the 5' RACE reads in MiXCR, keeping a single row per CDR3 protein. Altogether approximately 280,000 distinct CDR3 sequences are present, roughly 8.6% being singletons, with the ten largest covering over 2%. The V gene end was trimmed by 5 bases and the J gene end by 5 bases; junction bases not matched to a gene: 9. Germline values: CDR1 SGHTA, CDR2 FQGNSA. The length of the CDR3 is 16 residues. This clonotype was detected only a few times. This sample was also put to use in a study of yellow fever vaccine responses in identical twins. As that report states: Twins' vaccine T cell response reportedly seemed partly convergent, partly personalized.

J is TRBJ2-1 and V is TRBV7-2, with 10 bases aligning to TRBD1. Sequenced material: memory (CD45RO+) T cells sorted from blood. This clonotype was obtained from a young woman in good health. CDR3 in DNA: TGTGCCAGCAGCCTCTGGACAGGGGGGGCCAACAATGAGCAGTTCTTC. It yields the protein CASSLWTGGANNEQFF.